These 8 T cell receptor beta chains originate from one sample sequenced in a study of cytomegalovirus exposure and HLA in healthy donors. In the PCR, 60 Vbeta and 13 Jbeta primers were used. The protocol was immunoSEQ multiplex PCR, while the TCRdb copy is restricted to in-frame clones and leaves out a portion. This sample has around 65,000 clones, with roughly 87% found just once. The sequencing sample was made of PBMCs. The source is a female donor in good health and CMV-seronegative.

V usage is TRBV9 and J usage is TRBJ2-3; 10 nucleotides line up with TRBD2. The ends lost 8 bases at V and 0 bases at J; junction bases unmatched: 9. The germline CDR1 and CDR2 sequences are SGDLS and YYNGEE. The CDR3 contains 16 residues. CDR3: CASSTLAGGSTDTQYF. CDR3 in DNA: TGTGCCAGTTCGACGTTAGCGGGGGGTAGCACAGATACGCAGTATTTT.

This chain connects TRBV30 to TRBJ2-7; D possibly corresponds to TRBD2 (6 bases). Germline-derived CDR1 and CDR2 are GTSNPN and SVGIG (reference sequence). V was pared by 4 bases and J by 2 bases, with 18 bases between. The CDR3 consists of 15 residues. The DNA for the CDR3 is TGTGCCTGGACTTTCTCCGGGACTTTAACCTACGAGCAGTACTTC. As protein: CAWTFSGTLTYEQYF. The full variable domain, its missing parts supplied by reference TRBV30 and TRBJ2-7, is SQTIHQWPATLVQPVGSPLSLECTVEGTSNPNLYWYRQAAGRGLQLLFYSVGIGQISSEVPQNLSASRPQDRQFILSSKKLLLSDSGFYLCAWTFSGTLTYEQYFGPGTRLTVT.

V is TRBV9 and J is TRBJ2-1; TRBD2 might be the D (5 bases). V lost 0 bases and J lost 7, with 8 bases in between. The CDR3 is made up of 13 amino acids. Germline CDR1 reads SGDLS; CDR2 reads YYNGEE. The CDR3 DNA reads TGTGCCAGCAGCGTAGGGGAGTTGAATGAGCAGTTCTTC. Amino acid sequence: CASSVGELNEQFF.

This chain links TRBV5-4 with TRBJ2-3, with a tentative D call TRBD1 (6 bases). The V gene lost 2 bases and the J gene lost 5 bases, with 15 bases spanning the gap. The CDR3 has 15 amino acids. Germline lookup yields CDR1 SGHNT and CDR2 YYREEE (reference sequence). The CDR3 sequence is CASSLQGHWKDTQYF. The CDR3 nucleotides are TGTGCCAGCAGCTTACAGGGACACTGGAAAGATACGCAGTATTTT. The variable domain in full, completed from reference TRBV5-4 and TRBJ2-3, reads ETGVTQSPTHLIKTRGQQVTLRCSSQSGHNTVSWYQQALGQGPQFIFQYYREEENGRGNFPPRFSGLQFPNYSSELNVNALELDDSALYLCASSLQGHWKDTQYFGPGTRLTVL.

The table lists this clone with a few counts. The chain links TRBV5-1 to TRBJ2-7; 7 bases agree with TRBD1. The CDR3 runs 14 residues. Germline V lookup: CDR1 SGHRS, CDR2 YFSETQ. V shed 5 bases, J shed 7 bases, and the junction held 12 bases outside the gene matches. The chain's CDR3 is CASSTGQGVREQYF. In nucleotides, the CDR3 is TGCGCCAGCAGTACGGGTCAGGGGGTAAGGGAGCAGTACTTC.

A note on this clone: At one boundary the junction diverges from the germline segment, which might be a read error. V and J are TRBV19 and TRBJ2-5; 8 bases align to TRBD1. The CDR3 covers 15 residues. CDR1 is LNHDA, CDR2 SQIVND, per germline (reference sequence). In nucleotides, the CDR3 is TGTGCCAGTAGCATAGCCTCTACAGGGGGGGAGACCCAGTACTTC. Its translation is CASSIASTGGETQYF. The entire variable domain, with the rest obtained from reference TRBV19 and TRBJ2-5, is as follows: DGGITQSPKYLFRKEGQNVTLSCEQNLNHDAMYWYRQDPGQGLRLIYYSQIVNDFQKGDIAEGYSVSREKKESFPLTVTSAQKNPTAFYLCASSIASTGGETQYFGPGTRLLVL.

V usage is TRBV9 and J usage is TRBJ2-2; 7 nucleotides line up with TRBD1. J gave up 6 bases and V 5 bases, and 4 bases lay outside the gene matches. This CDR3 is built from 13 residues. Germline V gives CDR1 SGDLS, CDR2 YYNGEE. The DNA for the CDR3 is TGTGCCAGCAGGACGGGACAGTCCGGGGAGCTGTTTTTT. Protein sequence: CASRTGQSGELFF.

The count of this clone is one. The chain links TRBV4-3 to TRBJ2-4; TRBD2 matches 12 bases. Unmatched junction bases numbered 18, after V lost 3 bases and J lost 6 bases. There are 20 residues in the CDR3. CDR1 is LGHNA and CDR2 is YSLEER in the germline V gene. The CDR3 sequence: CASSQWVIEGTSGLGNIQYF. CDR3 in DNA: TGCGCCAGCAGCCAGTGGGTAATAGAAGGGACTAGCGGGTTGGGAAACATTCAGTACTTC.